A selection of T cell receptor beta chains follows, all from one sample in a study of shared clonotypes between healthy human individuals. The repertoire was sequenced with immunoSEQ multiplex PCR; TCRdb's copy has only in-frame clones and lacks some. The sample has a few million clones; 92% are singletons. Sequencing was performed on naive CD4+ T cells from PBMCs. The receptors come from a man between 18 and 29 years old in good health. Some clones in this sample may be carry-over from other donors' samples. Each CDR3 is given with its conserved first and last residue. D genes are given only for firm matches. The listing skips clone size in some rows; elsewhere it reads once, few, many or a size class.

>TRBJ1-5|-|-|16|TRBV28
TGTGCCAGCATCAAAGACGGGCAGGGGTTCAATCAGCCCCAGCATTTT
CASIKDGQGFNQPQHF
>TRBJ1-4|-|-|14|TRBV6-1
TGTGCCAGCAGGATGGACAGCATAAATGAAAAACTGTTTTTT
CASRMDSINEKLFF
>TRBJ2-7|TRBD2|-|15|TRBV5-4
TGTGCCAGCAGCTTGGTTGGCGCGGGAGGAGGGGAGCAGTACTTC
CASSLVGAGGGEQYF
>TRBJ1-2|-|-|13|TRBV6-6
TGTGCCAGCAGTCGGACCCTCATGGGGGGCTACACCTTC
CASSRTLMGGYTF
>TRBJ1-2|TRBD1|-|13|TRBV5-4
TGTGCCAGCAGCGGGAGGGACAGGTATGGCTACACCTTC
CASSGRDRYGYTF
>TRBJ2-1|-|-|16|TRBV28
TGTGCCAGCAGTTTAATAAATGGGGGATCCCCGGATGAGCAGTTCTTC
CASSLINGGSPDEQFF
>TRBJ1-3|-|-|16|TRBV5-6
TGTGCCAGCAGCTTGGGGAGAGGGTACACCGGAAACACCATATATTTT
CASSLGRGYTGNTIYF
>TRBJ2-7|TRBD1|-|15|TRBV7-3
TGTGCCAGCAGCTTAACAGGGGGCGAATGGAACGAGCAGTACTTC
CASSLTGGEWNEQYF
>TRBJ1-1|TRBD1|-|18|TRBV5-1
TGCGCCAGCAGGATATCAGGACAGGGGAACACTCAGAACACTGAAGCTTTCTTT
CASRISGQGNTQNTEAFF
>TRBJ2-3|-|-|13|TRBV7-2
TGTGCCAGCAGCTTCGCGAGAGGCGATACGCAGTATTTT
CASSFARGDTQYF
>TRBJ2-1|-|-|14|TRBV11-2
TGTGCCAGCAGGACTGGTTTTAGGGCCAATGAGCAGTTCTTC
CASRTGFRANEQFF
>TRBJ1-3|-|-|16|TRBV2
TGTGCCAGCAGTGCGGGGGGCGAGCTCACTGGAAACACCATATATTTT
CASSAGGELTGNTIYF
>TRBJ1-2|-|-|13|TRBV28
TGTGCCAGCAGTTTGAGGCTTCCAGGGGGCTACACCTTC
CASSLRLPGGYTF
>TRBJ2-4|-|once|13|TRBV11-2
TGTGCCAGCGGGGAGACAAGCATTAACATTCAGTACTTC
CASGETSINIQYF
>TRBJ2-7|TRBD1|-|15|TRBV4-3
TGCGCCAGCAGCCAAGATACCCAGGGGGCCTACGAGCAGTACTTC
CASSQDTQGAYEQYF
>TRBJ1-1|-|-|15|TRBV28
TGTGCCAGCAGCCCACACCCTGGATGGAACACTGAAGCTTTCTTT
CASSPHPGWNTEAFF
>TRBJ2-1|-|-|13|TRBV25-1
TGTGCCAGCACCCCCCGGCCCTCTGGTGAGCAGTTCTTC
CASTPRPSGEQFF
>TRBJ2-1|TRBD2|-|16|TRBV5-1
TGCGCCAGCAGCTTGGGGGCTAGCGGGAGCGTTTCCGAGCAGTTCTTC
CASSLGASGSVSEQFF
>TRBJ2-7|TRBD2|-|18|TRBV28
TGTGCCAGCAGTTTAATAGGGCTAGCGGGAGCCCTAGACTACGAGCAGTACTTC
CASSLIGLAGALDYEQYF
>TRBJ2-1|-|-|13|TRBV7-6
TGTGCCAGCAGCCCTTCTTCTTACAATGAGCAGTTCTTC
CASSPSSYNEQFF
>TRBJ2-3|-|-|13|TRBV19
TGTGCCAGTAGTACTCGGGACGTCGATACGCAGTATTTT
CASSTRDVDTQYF
>TRBJ1-2|TRBD1|-|13|TRBV6-1
TGTTTAATCAGGCCCGACAGGGATGCTGGCTACACCTTC
CLIRPDRDAGYTF
>TRBJ2-5|TRBD2|-|16|TRBV19
TGTGCCAGCAGAGAGACTGAGGCGGGGGATGGAGAGACCCAGTACTTC
CASRETEAGDGETQYF
>TRBJ2-7|-|-|13|TRBV5-1
TGCGCCAGCAGCTTGGGTACAGGCTACGAGCAGTACTTC
CASSLGTGYEQYF
>TRBJ2-4|-|-|14|TRBV6-5
TGTGCCAGCAGTTCCAAACTAGCCAAAAACATTCAGTACTTC
CASSSKLAKNIQYF
>TRBJ2-7|TRBD1|few|14|TRBV7-3
TGTGCCAGCAGCCCGACAGGGAGCTCCTACGAGCAGTACTTC
CASSPTGSSYEQYF
>TRBJ2-2|-|-|15|TRBV11-3
TGTGCCAGCAGCTCAAGATCGGACAGAACCGGGGAGCTGTTTTTT
CASSSRSDRTGELFF
>TRBJ2-7|-|-|14|TRBV9
TGTGCCAGCAGCGTATCGGGGGCCTCCTACGAGCAGTACTTC
CASSVSGASYEQYF
>TRBJ2-1|-|-|13|TRBV19
TGTGCCAGTAGTATTTTGGCGTCGAATGAGCAGTTCTTC
CASSILASNEQFF